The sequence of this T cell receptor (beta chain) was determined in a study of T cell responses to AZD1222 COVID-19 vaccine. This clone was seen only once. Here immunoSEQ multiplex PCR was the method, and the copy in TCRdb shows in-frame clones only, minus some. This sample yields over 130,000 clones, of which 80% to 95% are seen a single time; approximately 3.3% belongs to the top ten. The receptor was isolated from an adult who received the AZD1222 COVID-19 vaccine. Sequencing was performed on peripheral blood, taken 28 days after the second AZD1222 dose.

CDR3 in amino acids: CASTDSRQEEQYF. The CDR3 nucleotides read TGTGCCAGCACCGATTCCCGGCAGGAAGAGCAGTACTTC. This rearrangement joins TRBV28 to TRBJ2-7; D is uncertain. Looked up from germline, CDR1 is MDHEN and CDR2 is SYDVKM. Trimming cost V 7 bases and J 7 bases, with 17 bases left between them. The CDR3 consists of 13 residues. Full variable domain (rest looked up from reference TRBV28 and TRBJ2-7): DVKVTQSSRYLVKRTGEKVFLECVQDMDHENMFWYRQDPGLGLRLIYFSYDVKMKEKGDIPEGYSVSREKKERFSLILESASTNQTSMYLCASTDSRQEEQYFGPGTRLTVT.